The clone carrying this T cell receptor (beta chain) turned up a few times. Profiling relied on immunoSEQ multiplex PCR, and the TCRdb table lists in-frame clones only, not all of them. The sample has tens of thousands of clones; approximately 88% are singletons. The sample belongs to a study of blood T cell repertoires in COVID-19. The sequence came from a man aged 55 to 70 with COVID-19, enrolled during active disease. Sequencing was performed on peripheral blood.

CDR3 DNA: TGCGCCAGCAGCCCGGCCGACAGGGGCCAGGCCTACGAGCAGTACTTC. Translation gives CASSPADRGQAYEQYF. The genes are TRBV5-1 and TRBJ2-7; 8 nucleotides match TRBD1. The V gene end was trimmed by 4 bases and the J gene end by 2 bases; junction bases not matched to a gene: 11. The CDR3 has 16 residues. In germline, CDR1 is SGHRS, CDR2 YFSETQ.